This T cell receptor (beta chain) was retrieved from a study of shared clonotypes between healthy human individuals (dated by TCRdb to between 2020 and 2021). A note on the overall study: The cohort included a few men and a couple of women between 18 and 49 years of age. To increase sequencing depth and limit assay-specific biases, TCR repertoire library preparation and sequencing were carried out by different laboratories using diverse techniques. Leukapheresis yielded between about 0.9 and 9.5 billion PBMCs per donor. Blood TCR repertoires of about five healthy adults were deeply sequenced to estimate repertoire size and the extent of clonotype sharing between individuals. Per donor, three plates each were used for CD4 naive and CD4 memory, two for CD8 naive, and one for CD8 memory. The research as a whole found: Sampling was restricted to blood, and TCR repertoires in tissue are likely to differ from TCR repertoires in blood. Across a few donors, roughly 5.1% of naive CD4, 3% to 3.5% of naive CD8, around 2.5% of memory CD4, and 0.4% of memory CD8 clonotypes were shared. Naive subsets generally had larger estimated clonotype richness than memory subsets. Incomplete sequencing was indicated by rarefaction of sorted-subset datasets, despite the large sequencing depth. Because the study included a small number of donors, the genetic and exposure-history diversity represented was limited. Compared with non-shared clonotypes, clonotypes shared by all four sorted-subset donors had higher generation probabilities. Pairwise subsampling indicated that sequencing depth was expected to affect the degree of clonotype sharing among donors.

The cysteine opens and the phenylalanine closes a CDR3 of 14 amino acids. The kept DNA is CDR3 alone, 42 bases in frame from the first base. Looking up the germline V gene yields CDR1 MGHRA and CDR2 YSYEKL. V is clipped by 3 bases and J by 2 bases, and the sequence between their germline boundaries is 10 bases long. Using the deep immunoSEQ assay, TCR CDR3 regions were amplified from genomic DNA by multiplex PCR. Extracted genomic DNA from each cell subset was spread evenly across all wells of several immunoSEQ 96-well plates, with each plate serving as a replicate. Each replicate PCR for sorted subsets received about 220 ng genomic DNA, equal to about 30,000 T cell genomes. Purified libraries were measured with a Qubit 3.0 fluorometer, size-checked on a Bioanalyzer 2100, and measured again with the KAPA Library Quantification kit. Every immunoSEQ 96-well plate was sequenced on a separate single-read 150-cycle Illumina NextSeq 550 flow cell. As for the original processing: The immunoSEQ output contained only junctional sequences without quality scores, so filtering could not match that applied to full-length reads. Sequences were annotated with PyIR, a Python wrapper for IgBLAST v1.9, and V/J genes and CDR3 were assigned using IMGT germline references. Reads with weak V/J assignments (E-value above 1e-6), missing CDR3, stop codons, out-of-frame junctions, or ambiguous translated residues were removed. V3J clonotypes were defined as sequences sharing the same inferred V gene, J gene, and CDR3 amino acid sequence. Percentage overlap between repertoires was computed as shared unique clonotypes divided by the size of the smaller repertoire. Richness of each repertoire was evaluated using RTK rarefaction, the Chao1 estimator, and Recon v2.1 estimates of unobserved clonotypes. OLGA was used to compute generation probabilities for all TCRbeta clonotypes that the gDNA method yielded from a few donors. TCRdb took this table from immuneACCESS and kept in-frame rearrangements with V and J called. Such tables lack part of the clones; where checked against another copy, unresolved V genes explain under half of the gap, and the rest is unexplained. The DNA gave D and trimming, while V, J and clone size come from that table. This sample holds 2.5 million or so clones; around nine tenths were observed only once. The ten largest clonotypes hold 0.13% to 0.15% of the sample.

A remark on this clone: This receptor's antigen is unknown. Per-base quality was not reported, and no clone a single base away is much larger than it.

Donors were healthy HIV-negative adults with no recently reported acute infections or vaccinations. Every donor was a Caucasian adult living in Nashville, Tennessee, USA. CD4+ T cells were enriched through magnetic negative selection, after which naive cells were positively selected on CD45RA and the remaining negative fraction served as the memory subset. Blood was collected by leukapheresis, and PBMCs were isolated by Ficoll-Histopaque density gradient centrifugation and then cryopreserved in liquid nitrogen vapor phase. Analytical flow cytometry was used to check the purity and quantity of every magnetically sorted T cell population. Each sorted fraction had its genomic DNA isolated and then quantified by UV absorbance on a Nanodrop 2000c.

The TCR was taken from a man younger than 35 in good health. The sample comprised naive CD4+ T cells sorted from blood. The cell subset or site label for this specimen denotes: CD45RA+ positively selected. The V and J segments used are TRBV4-1 and TRBJ2-5; TRBD1 is a weak D gene call, 6 bases matching. This receptor has the CDR3 CASSHLGQQETQYF. The DNA sequence follows: TGCGCCAGCAGCCACCTCGGACAGCAAGAGACCCAGTACTTC.